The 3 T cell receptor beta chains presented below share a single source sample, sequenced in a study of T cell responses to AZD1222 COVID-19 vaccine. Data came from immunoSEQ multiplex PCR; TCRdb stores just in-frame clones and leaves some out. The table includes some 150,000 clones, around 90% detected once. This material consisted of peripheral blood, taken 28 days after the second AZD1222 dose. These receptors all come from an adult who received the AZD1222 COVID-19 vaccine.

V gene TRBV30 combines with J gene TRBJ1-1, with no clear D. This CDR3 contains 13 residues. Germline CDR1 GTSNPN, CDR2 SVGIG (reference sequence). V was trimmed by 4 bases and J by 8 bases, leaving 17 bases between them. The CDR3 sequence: CAWNLFKAREAFF. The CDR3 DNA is TGTGCCTGGAACCTTTTCAAAGCTCGGGAAGCTTTCTTT. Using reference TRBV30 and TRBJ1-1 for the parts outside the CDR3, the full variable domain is SQTIHQWPATLVQPVGSPLSLECTVEGTSNPNLYWYRQAAGRGLQLLFYSVGIGQISSEVPQNLSASRPQDRQFILSSKKLLLSDSGFYLCAWNLFKAREAFFGQGTRLTVV.

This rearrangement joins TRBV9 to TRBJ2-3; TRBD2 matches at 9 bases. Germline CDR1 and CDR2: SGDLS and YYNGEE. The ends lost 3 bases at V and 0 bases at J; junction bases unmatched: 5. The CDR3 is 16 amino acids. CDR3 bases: TGTGCCAGCAGCGGACCTAGCGGGACAAGCACAGATACGCAGTATTTT. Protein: CASSGPSGTSTDTQYF.

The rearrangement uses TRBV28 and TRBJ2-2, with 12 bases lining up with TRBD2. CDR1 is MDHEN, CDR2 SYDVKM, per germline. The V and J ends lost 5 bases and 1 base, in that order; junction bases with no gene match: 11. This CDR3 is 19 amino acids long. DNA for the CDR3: TGTGCCAGCAGTGCCCCGCCCCTAGCGGGAGGGCTGAACACCGGGGAGCTGTTTTTT. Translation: CASSAPPLAGGLNTGELFF.